Each of the 24 T cell receptor beta chains below was sequenced from the same sample in a study of blood T cell repertoires in COVID-19. TCRdb's table, derived via immunoSEQ multiplex PCR, lists solely in-frame clones and lacks some. The sample shows fewer than 150,000 clones, about 88% of them seen only once. The sample was peripheral blood. These TCRs come from a man aged 45-65 years with active or convalescent COVID-19.

The V call is TRBV19, the J call TRBJ2-4; D is perhaps TRBD2 (6 bases). Per the germline V gene, CDR1 is LNHDA and CDR2 is SQIVND (reference sequence). Deletions cut 5 bases from V and 3 bases from J, with 14 bases between. The CDR3 extends over 15 amino acids. The CDR3 loop reads CASSPGGAGKNIQYF. Written as DNA, the CDR3 is TGTGCCAGTAGTCCAGGAGGGGCGGGCAAAAACATTCAGTACTTC. Based on the CDR3 plus reference TRBV19 and TRBJ2-4, the full variable domain is DGGITQSPKYLFRKEGQNVTLSCEQNLNHDAMYWYRQDPGQGLRLIYYSQIVNDFQKGDIAEGYSVSREKKESFPLTVTSAQKNPTAFYLCASSPGGAGKNIQYFGAGTRLSVL.

The gene calls are TRBV9 and TRBJ2-5, with TRBD1 as a possible D gene (6 bases). V was cut by 4 bases and J by 5 bases, with 15 bases left in between. The CDR3 loop spans 14 amino acids. Germline CDR1 reads SGDLS; CDR2 reads YYNGEE. CDR3 residues: CASSPRQEFETQYF. The CDR3 bases are TGTGCCAGCAGCCCCCGACAGGAGTTTGAGACCCAGTACTTC.

The gene calls are TRBV28 and TRBJ1-2; D perhaps matches TRBD1 (6 bases). Germline CDR1 reads MDHEN; CDR2 reads SYDVKM. This CDR3 is built from 17 residues. The V end lost 3 bases, the J end lost 0 bases, and 17 bases lay between the germline ends. CDR3 DNA sequence: TGTGCCAGCAGTTTCTGGGGGGGCCAAACCTCTAACTATGGCTACACCTTC. Translating gives CASSFWGGQTSNYGYTF.

This clone appeared once. The chain employs TRBV18 and TRBJ2-6; D possibly corresponds to TRBD1 (5 bases). V lost 8 bases to trimming and J lost 0 bases, with 11 bases between them. Germline V gene sequence: CDR1 KGHSH, CDR2 LQKENI. This CDR3 contains 15 residues. This chain's CDR3 is CASTSTGSGANVLTF. DNA for the CDR3: TGTGCCAGCACATCCACAGGCTCTGGGGCCAACGTCCTGACTTTC.

This chain uses TRBV7-9 with TRBJ1-4, with 9 bases aligning to TRBD1. The ends lost 5 bases at V and 7 bases at J; junction bases unmatched: 8. The CDR3 runs 15 residues. The germline V gene encodes CDR1 SEHNR and CDR2 FQNEAQ (reference sequence). In DNA form, the CDR3 reads TGTGCCAGCAGCCGCCCGGGACAGGGACCTGAAAAACTGTTTTTT. Translation gives CASSRPGQGPEKLFF. The full variable domain, its missing parts supplied by reference TRBV7-9 and TRBJ1-4, is DTGVSQNPRHKITKRGQNVTFRCDPISEHNRLYWYRQTLGQGPEFLTYFQNEAQLEKSRLLSDRFSAERPKGSFSTLEIQRTEQGDSAMYLCASSRPGQGPEKLFFGSGTQLSVL.

The gene calls are TRBV5-1 and TRBJ2-1; 10 bases fit TRBD1. The CDR3 runs 14 residues. J was trimmed by 7 bases and V by 4 bases; bases with no gene match: 5. CDR1 SGHRS and CDR2 YFSETQ come from the germline V gene. The CDR3 loop is CASSTRTGGNEQFF. CDR3 nucleotides: TGCGCCAGCAGCACCCGGACAGGGGGAAATGAGCAGTTCTTC.

This rearrangement joins TRBV28 to TRBJ2-3, with 8 bases aligning to TRBD1. Unmatched junction bases numbered 8, after V lost 7 bases and J lost 2 bases. Per germline, CDR1 MDHEN and CDR2 SYDVKM. This CDR3 has 15 residues. The CDR3 here is CASTHDRGNTDTQYF. As DNA, the CDR3 is TGTGCCAGCACCCACGACAGGGGAAACACAGATACGCAGTATTTT. Based on the CDR3 plus reference TRBV28 and TRBJ2-3, the full variable domain is DVKVTQSSRYLVKRTGEKVFLECVQDMDHENMFWYRQDPGLGLRLIYFSYDVKMKEKGDIPEGYSVSREKKERFSLILESASTNQTSMYLCASTHDRGNTDTQYFGPGTRLTVL.

The chain recombines TRBV27 with TRBJ2-1; TRBD2 might be the D (6 bases). The CDR3 is 14 residues long. The ends were cut back, 6 bases at V and 2 bases at J, with 11 bases in the middle. Germline CDR1 and CDR2: MNHEY and SMNVEV (reference sequence). The CDR3, as DNA: TGTGCCAGCAGCTGGCGGGGAGCCTACAATGAGCAGTTCTTC. Translating it yields CASSWRGAYNEQFF.

This sequence joins TRBV15 and TRBJ2-5; D ambiguous. This CDR3 has 14 residues. The germline CDR1 and CDR2 sequences are LNHNV and YYDKDF (reference sequence). V lost 1 base and J lost 5, with 11 bases in between. The CDR3 DNA reads TGTGCCACCAGCAGAGCCCCCAGTGCCGAGACCCAGTACTTC. It translates to CATSRAPSAETQYF.

J is TRBJ2-7 and V is TRBV10-3; maybe TRBD2 (6 bases). CDR3 length: 13 residues. The V end was cut by 2 bases, the J end by 7 bases, with 12 bases between. The germline gives CDR1 ENHRY, CDR2 SYGVKD. CDR3 residues: CAISETSSGEQYF. The CDR3 bases are TGTGCCATCAGTGAGACTAGCTCTGGAGAGCAGTACTTC.

The chain links TRBV24-1 to TRBJ1-5; possible D gene TRBD1, 6 bases. This CDR3 has 14 amino acids. V dropped 4 bases and J dropped 7 bases, with 13 bases sitting between them. Germline CDR1 and CDR2: KGHDR and SFDVKD. The CDR3 loop is CATSEPGHSQPQHF. The CDR3 DNA reads TGTGCCACCAGTGAACCGGGACACTCCCAGCCCCAGCATTTT.

V and J are TRBV11-1 and TRBJ2-7; D call uncertain. Germline CDR1 and CDR2: SGHAT and FQDESV (reference sequence). The V end lost 2 bases, the J end lost 2 bases, and 7 bases lay between the germline ends. This CDR3 has 13 amino acids. The chain's CDR3 is CASSLLSPYEQYF. Written as DNA, the CDR3 is TGTGCCAGCAGCTTATTATCCCCCTACGAGCAGTACTTC.

This clone was detected only a few times. This chain connects TRBV11-3 to TRBJ2-1; D is possibly TRBD2 (7 bases). Looked up from germline, CDR1 is SGHNT and CDR2 is YENEEA. V gave up 4 bases and J gave up 7 bases, with 11 bases separating them. The CDR3 totals 13 residues. The CDR3 spells CASSSRGLNEQFF. The CDR3 DNA sequence: TGTGCCAGCAGCTCGCGGGGGCTGAATGAGCAGTTCTTC.

The chain joins TRBV4-2 to TRBJ1-5; the match to TRBD1 covers 7 bases. The ends lost 2 bases at V and 1 base at J; junction bases unmatched: 5. Germline values: CDR1 LGHNA, CDR2 YNFKEQ. The CDR3 totals 16 residues. CDR3 protein: CASSQNGGGSNQPQHF. CDR3 nucleotide sequence: TGTGCCAGCAGCCAAAACGGAGGGGGCAGCAATCAGCCCCAGCATTTT.

This rearrangement joins TRBV27 to TRBJ2-1; D call uncertain. V was cut by 1 base and J by 0 bases, with 10 bases left in between. Germline CDR1 MNHEY, CDR2 SMNVEV (reference sequence). The CDR3 consists of 16 residues. This CDR3 reads CASSLYDLSSYNEQFF. The CDR3, as DNA: TGTGCCAGCAGTTTATACGACTTAAGCTCCTACAATGAGCAGTTCTTC.

This clone has a single count. V gene TRBV4-3 combines with J gene TRBJ2-1; 10 nucleotides match TRBD2. Trimming removed 4 bases from V and 6 bases from J; junction bases left unmatched: 12. Germline-derived CDR1 and CDR2 are LGHNA and YSLEER. The CDR3 sequence is 17 residues long. CDR3: CASSRSLGTSVGNEQFF. DNA for the CDR3: TGCGCCAGCAGCCGATCTCTTGGGACTAGCGTGGGCAATGAGCAGTTCTTC.

Concerning this clone itself: This may be a read error, as it is one base from a much larger clone. This chain links TRBV11-3 with TRBJ2-7, with 10 bases fitting TRBD1. CDR1 and CDR2 from the germline V gene are SGHNT and YENEEA. The CDR3 totals 14 residues. J gave up 3 bases and V 5 bases, and 4 bases lay outside the gene matches. CDR3 nucleotides: TGTGCCAGCAGCGCCGGGACAGGGGTCTACGAGCAGTACTTC. This codes for CASSAGTGVYEQYF.

The chain combines TRBV18 with TRBJ2-7; 8 positions match TRBD2. Germline loops: CDR1 KGHSH, CDR2 LQKENI. The V segment lost 6 bases and the J segment 3 bases; nucleotides outside the gene matches: 4. The CDR3 consists of 13 residues. The CDR3 DNA reads TGTGCCAGCTCGACGGGACTAGGCTACGAGCAGTACTTC. This codes for CASSTGLGYEQYF.

The chain recombines TRBV2 with TRBJ2-7; 7 bases are a match to TRBD1. V lost 6 bases, J lost 0 bases, and 8 bases stayed unmatched. CDR1 is SNHLY and CDR2 is FYNNEI in the germline V gene. The CDR3 runs to 15 residues. CDR3 region: CASRIGTVASYEQYF. Here the CDR3 DNA reads TGTGCCAGCAGAATCGGGACAGTTGCCTCCTACGAGCAGTACTTC.

The chain employs TRBV6-6 and TRBJ1-5, with 7 nucleotides matching TRBD1. V dropped 2 bases and J dropped 4; count of bases not matched to a gene: 2. There are 14 residues in the CDR3. Germline assignment: CDR1 MNHNY and CDR2 SVGAGI (reference sequence). The CDR3 is CASSYRGQNQPQHF. The CDR3 DNA is TGTGCCAGCAGTTACCGGGGACAGAATCAGCCCCAGCATTTT.

This clone was detected only once. This chain links TRBV6-5 with TRBJ2-1; 8 bases are a match to TRBD2. Looked up from germline, CDR1 is MNHEY and CDR2 is SVGAGI. V lost 2 bases to trimming and J lost 14 bases; unmatched junction nucleotides: 8. The CDR3 contains 13 residues. CDR3 amino acids: CASSYLTGGTEFF. The CDR3 DNA reads TGTGCCAGCAGTTACCTTACGGGAGGGACGGAGTTCTTC.

This rearrangement joins TRBV30 to TRBJ2-1; no firm D call. The length of the CDR3 is 13 residues. CDR1 and CDR2 from the germline V gene are GTSNPN and SVGIG (reference sequence). Trimming removed 3 bases at V and 6 bases at J, with 12 bases between. The CDR3 region has the DNA TGTGCCTGGAGGCGAGTGCCCGCCAATGAGCAGTTCTTC. Encoded protein: CAWRRVPANEQFF. Supplemented by reference TRBV30 and TRBJ2-1, the full variable domain reads SQTIHQWPATLVQPVGSPLSLECTVEGTSNPNLYWYRQAAGRGLQLLFYSVGIGQISSEVPQNLSASRPQDRQFILSSKKLLLSDSGFYLCAWRRVPANEQFFGPGTRLTVL.

This chain links TRBV28 with TRBJ2-5; 7 bases agree with TRBD2. The CDR3 consists of 14 residues. From germline, CDR1 is MDHEN and CDR2 SYDVKM. J gave up 5 bases and V 5 bases, and 8 bases lay outside the gene matches. Here the CDR3 reads CASSLAERRETQYF. In nucleotides, the CDR3 is TGTGCCAGCAGTCTAGCGGAGCGCAGGGAGACCCAGTACTTC.

The chain recombines TRBV3-1 (or the pseudogene TRBV3-2) with TRBJ2-3; D may be TRBD1 (6 bases). This CDR3 contains 16 residues. Trimming removed 2 bases from V and 2 bases from J, with 14 bases in between. Germline CDR1 LGHDT, CDR2 YNNKEL (reference sequence). The CDR3 reads CASSQQGPQVTDTQYF. The CDR3 DNA sequence: TGTGCCAGCAGCCAACAGGGGCCCCAGGTCACAGATACGCAGTATTTT.